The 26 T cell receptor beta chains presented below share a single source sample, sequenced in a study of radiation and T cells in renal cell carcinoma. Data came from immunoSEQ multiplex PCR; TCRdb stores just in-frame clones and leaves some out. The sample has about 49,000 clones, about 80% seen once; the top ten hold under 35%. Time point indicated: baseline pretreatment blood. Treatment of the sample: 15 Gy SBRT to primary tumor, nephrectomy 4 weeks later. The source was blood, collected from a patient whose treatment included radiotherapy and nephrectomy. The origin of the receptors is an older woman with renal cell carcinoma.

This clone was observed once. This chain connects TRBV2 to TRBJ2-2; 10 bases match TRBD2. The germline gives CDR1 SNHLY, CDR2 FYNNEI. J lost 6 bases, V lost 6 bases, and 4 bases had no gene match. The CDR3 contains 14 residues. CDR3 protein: CASRAGGPSGELFF. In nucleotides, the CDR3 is TGTGCCAGCAGAGCGGGAGGGCCTTCCGGGGAGCTGTTTTTT.

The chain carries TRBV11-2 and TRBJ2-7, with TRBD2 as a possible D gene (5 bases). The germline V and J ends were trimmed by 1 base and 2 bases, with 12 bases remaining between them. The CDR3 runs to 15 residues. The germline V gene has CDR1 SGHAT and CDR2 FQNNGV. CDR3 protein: CASSLGLAPTYEQYF. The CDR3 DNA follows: TGTGCCAGCAGCTTAGGTCTAGCCCCCACCTACGAGCAGTACTTC.

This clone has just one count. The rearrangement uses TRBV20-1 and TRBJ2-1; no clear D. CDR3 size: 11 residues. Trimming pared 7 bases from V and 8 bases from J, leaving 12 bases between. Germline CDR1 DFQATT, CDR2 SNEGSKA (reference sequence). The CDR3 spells CSGLKEYEQFF. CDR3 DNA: TGCAGTGGTCTGAAGGAATATGAGCAGTTCTTC.

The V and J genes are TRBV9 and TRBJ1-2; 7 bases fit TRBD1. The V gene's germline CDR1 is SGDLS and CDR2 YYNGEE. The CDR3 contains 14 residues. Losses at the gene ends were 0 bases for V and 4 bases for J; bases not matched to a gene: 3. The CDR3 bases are TGTGCCAGCAGCGTAGGAGGGGGCCCCTATGGCTACACCTTC. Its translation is CASSVGGGPYGYTF.

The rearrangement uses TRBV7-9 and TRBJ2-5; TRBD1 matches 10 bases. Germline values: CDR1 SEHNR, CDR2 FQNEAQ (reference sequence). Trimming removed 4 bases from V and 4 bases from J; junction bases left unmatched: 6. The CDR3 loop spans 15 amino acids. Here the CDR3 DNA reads TGTGCCAGCAGCTCTCCGGGACAGGGGAGAGAGACCCAGTACTTC. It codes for CASSSPGQGRETQYF.

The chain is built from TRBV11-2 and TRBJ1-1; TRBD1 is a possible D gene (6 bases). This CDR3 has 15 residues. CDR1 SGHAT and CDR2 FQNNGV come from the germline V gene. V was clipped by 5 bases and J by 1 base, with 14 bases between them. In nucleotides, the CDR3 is TGTGCCAGCAGCCTGGATAGGGGGGGGAACACTGAAGCTTTCTTT. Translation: CASSLDRGGNTEAFF.

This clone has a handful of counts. The CDR3 here is CASSQGLEAFF. The CDR3, as DNA: TGCGCCAGCAGCCAAGGACTCGAAGCTTTCTTT. This sequence joins TRBV4-1 and TRBJ1-1; the D is unclear. The CDR3 is 11 residues long. V was clipped by 1 base and J by 8 bases, with 5 bases between them. Per germline, CDR1 MGHRA and CDR2 YSYEKL.

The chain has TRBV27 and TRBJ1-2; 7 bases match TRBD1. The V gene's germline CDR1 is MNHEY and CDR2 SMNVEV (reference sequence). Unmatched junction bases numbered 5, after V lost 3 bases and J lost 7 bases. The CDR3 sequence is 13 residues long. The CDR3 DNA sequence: TGTGCCAGCAGTTTCTACAGGGGATCTGGCTACACCTTC. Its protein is CASSFYRGSGYTF.

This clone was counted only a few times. CDR3 amino acids: CAWGEFNTEAFF. In DNA form, the CDR3 reads TGTGCCTGGGGGGAGTTCAACACTGAAGCTTTCTTT. The V and J genes are TRBV30 and TRBJ1-1; D not resolved. The CDR3 length is 12 residues. V lost 5 bases to trimming and J lost 2 bases, with 9 bases between them. Per germline, CDR1 GTSNPN and CDR2 SVGIG (reference sequence).

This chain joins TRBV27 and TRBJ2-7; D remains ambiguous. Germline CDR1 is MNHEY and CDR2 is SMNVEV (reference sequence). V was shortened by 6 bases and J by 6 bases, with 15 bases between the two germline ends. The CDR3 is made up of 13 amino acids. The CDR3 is CASSLMRFGEQYF. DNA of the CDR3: TGTGCCAGCAGCCTAATGAGGTTCGGCGAGCAGTACTTC.

The CDR3 here is CASRGPPTDEQFF. In DNA form, the CDR3 reads TGTGCCAGTAGGGGGCCCCCGACCGATGAGCAGTTCTTC. V usage is TRBV19 and J usage is TRBJ2-1, with a possible D match to TRBD1 (5 bases). The germline V gene has CDR1 LNHDA and CDR2 SQIVND (reference sequence). With 6 bases removed from V and 8 bases from J, the gap between germline ends came to 14 bases. The CDR3 totals 13 residues.

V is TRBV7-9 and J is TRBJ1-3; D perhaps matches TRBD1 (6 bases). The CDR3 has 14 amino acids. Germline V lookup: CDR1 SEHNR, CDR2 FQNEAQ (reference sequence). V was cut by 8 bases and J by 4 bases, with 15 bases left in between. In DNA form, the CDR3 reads TGTGCCAGCTACACAGGGACGTGGGGAAACACCATATATTTT. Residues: CASYTGTWGNTIYF.

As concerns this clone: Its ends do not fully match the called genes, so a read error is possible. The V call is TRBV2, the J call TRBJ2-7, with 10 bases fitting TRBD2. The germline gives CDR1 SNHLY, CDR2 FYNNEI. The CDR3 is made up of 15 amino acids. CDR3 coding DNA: TGTGCCAGCAGCGAAGAGGCTAGCGGGGGAGGGGAGCAGTACTTC. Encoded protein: CASSEEASGGGEQYF.

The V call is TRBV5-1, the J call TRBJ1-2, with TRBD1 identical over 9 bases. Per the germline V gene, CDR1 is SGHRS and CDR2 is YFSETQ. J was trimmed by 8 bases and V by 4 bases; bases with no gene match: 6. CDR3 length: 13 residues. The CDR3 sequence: CASSGGQGGGYTF. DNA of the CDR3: TGCGCCAGCAGCGGGGGACAGGGTGGAGGCTACACCTTC. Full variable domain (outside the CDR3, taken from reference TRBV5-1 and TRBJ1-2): KAGVTQTPRYLIKTRGQQVTLSCSPISGHRSVSWYQQTPGQGLQFLFEYFSETQRNKGNFPGRFSGRQFSNSRSEMNVSTLELGDSALYLCASSGGQGGGYTFGSGTRLTVV.

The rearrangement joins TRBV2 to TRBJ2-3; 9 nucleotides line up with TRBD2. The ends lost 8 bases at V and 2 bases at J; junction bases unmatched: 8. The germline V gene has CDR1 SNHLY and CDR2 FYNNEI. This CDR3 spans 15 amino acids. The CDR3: CASRGGGGDTDTQYF. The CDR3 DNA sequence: TGTGCCAGCCGGGGTGGCGGGGGGGACACAGATACGCAGTATTTT.

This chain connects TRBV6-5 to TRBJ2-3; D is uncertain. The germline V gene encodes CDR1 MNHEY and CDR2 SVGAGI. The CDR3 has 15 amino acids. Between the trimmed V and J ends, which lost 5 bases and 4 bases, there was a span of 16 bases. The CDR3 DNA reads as TGTGCCAGCAGTCCTTTTCTAACCGGCGCAGATACGCAGTATTTT. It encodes CASSPFLTGADTQYF.

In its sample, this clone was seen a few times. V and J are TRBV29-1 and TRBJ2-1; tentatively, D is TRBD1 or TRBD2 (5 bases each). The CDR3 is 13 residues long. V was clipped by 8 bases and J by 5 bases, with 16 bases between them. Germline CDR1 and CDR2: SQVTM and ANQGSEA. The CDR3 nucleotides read TGCAGCACATCACCGGGGACCCACAATGAGCAGTTCTTC. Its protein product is CSTSPGTHNEQFF.

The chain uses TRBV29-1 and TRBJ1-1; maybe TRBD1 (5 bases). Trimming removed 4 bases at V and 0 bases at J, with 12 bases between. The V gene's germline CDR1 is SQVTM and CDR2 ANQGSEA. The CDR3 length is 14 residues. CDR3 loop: CSVGTGEMNTEAFF. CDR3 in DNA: TGCAGCGTTGGTACAGGCGAGATGAACACTGAAGCTTTCTTT.

In nucleotides, the CDR3 is TGCGCCAGCAGCGGGGGACAGGGGCAAGAGACCCAGTACTTC. Its translation: CASSGGQGQETQYF. This sequence joins TRBV5-1 and TRBJ2-5; 10 nucleotides match TRBD1. The length of the CDR3 is 14 residues. CDR1 is SGHRS and CDR2 is YFSETQ in the germline V gene. J gave up 2 bases and V 4 bases, and 2 bases lay outside the gene matches.

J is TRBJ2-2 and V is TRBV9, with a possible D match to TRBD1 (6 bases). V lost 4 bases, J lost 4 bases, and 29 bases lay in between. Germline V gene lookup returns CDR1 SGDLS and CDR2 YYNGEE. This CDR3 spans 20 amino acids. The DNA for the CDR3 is TGTGCCAGCAGCCCGAACCCCGGGACAACTGCTCTGACGAGCACCGGGGAGCTGTTTTTT. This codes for CASSPNPGTTALTSTGELFF.

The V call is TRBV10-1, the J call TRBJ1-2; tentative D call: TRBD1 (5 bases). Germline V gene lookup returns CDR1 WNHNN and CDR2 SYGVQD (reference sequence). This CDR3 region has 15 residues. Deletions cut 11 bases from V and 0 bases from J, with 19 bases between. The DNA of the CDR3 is TGCGCCTCTCGGGGGGGGTCGCGAGCTAACTATGGCTACACCTTC. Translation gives CASRGGSRANYGYTF.

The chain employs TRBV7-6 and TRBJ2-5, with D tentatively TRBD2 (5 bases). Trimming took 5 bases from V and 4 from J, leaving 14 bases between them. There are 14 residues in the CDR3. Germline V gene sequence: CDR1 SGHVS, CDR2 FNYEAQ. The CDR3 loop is CASSLRTPPETQYF. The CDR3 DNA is TGTGCCAGCAGCCTCCGGACTCCCCCAGAGACCCAGTACTTC.

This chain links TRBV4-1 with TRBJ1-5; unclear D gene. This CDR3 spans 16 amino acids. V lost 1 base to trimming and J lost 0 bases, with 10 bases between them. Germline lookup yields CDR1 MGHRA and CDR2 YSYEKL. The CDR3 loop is CASSQVSAASNQPQHF. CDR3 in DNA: TGCGCCAGCAGCCAAGTCTCGGCTGCTAGCAATCAGCCCCAGCATTTT.

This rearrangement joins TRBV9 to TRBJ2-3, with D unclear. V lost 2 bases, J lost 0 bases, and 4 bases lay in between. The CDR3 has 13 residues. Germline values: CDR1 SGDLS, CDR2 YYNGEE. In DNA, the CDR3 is TGTGCCAGCAGCGTGGGTAGCACAGATACGCAGTATTTT. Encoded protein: CASSVGSTDTQYF.

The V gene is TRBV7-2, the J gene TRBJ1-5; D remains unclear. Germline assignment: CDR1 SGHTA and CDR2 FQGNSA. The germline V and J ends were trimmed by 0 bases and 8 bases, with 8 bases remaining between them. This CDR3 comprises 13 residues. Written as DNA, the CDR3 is TGTGCCAGCAGCTTAGCAGCCGGGGAGCCCCAGCATTTT. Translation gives CASSLAAGEPQHF.

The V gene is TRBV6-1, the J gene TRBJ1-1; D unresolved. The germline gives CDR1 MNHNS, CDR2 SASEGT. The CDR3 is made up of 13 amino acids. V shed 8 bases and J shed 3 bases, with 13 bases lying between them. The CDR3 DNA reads TGTGCCAGCGCCAGACCAAGGGACACTGAAGCTTTCTTT. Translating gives CASARPRDTEAFF.